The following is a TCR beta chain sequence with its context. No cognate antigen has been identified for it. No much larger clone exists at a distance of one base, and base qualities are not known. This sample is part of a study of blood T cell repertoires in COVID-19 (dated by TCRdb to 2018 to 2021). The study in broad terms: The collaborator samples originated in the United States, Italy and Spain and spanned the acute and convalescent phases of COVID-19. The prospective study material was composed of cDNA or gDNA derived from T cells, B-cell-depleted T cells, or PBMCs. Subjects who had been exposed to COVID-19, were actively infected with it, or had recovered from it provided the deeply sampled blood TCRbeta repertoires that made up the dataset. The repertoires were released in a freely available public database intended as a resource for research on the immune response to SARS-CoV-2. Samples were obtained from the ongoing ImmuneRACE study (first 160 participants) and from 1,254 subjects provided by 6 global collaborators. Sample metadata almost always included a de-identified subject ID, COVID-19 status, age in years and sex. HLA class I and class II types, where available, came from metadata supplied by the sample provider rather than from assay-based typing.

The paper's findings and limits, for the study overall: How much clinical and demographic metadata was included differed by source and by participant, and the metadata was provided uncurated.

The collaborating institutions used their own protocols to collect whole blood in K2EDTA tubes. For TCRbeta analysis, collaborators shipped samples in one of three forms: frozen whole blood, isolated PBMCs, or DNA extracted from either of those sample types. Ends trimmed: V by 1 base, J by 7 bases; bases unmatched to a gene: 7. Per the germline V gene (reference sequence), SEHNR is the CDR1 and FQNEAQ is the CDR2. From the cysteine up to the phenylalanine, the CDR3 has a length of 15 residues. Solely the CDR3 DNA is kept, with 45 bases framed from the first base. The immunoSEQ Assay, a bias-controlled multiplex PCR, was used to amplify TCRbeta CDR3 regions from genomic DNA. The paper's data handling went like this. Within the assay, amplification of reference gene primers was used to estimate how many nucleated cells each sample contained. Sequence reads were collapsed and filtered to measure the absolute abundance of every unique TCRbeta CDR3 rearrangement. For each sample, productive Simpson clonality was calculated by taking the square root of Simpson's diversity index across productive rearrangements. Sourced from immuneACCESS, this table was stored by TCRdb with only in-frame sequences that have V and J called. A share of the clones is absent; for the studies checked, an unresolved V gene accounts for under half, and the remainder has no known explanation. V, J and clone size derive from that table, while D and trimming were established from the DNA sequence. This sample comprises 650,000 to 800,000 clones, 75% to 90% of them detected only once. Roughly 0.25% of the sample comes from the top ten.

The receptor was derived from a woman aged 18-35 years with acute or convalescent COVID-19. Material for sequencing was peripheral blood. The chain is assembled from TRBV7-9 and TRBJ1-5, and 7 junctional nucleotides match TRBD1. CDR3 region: CASSLGQGGRQPQHF. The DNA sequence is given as TGTGCCAGCAGCTTAGGACAGGGAGGAAGGCAGCCCCAGCATTTT.